This TCR beta chain was profiled in a study of blood T cell repertoires in COVID-19. Overall study: Samples taken during acute and convalescent COVID-19 were collected in the United States, Italy and Spain. The cDNA or gDNA used as material had been derived from T cells, B-cell-depleted T cells, or PBMCs.

Authors' analysis steps: It was from reference gene primer amplification that nucleated cell counts were estimated. The repertoire was sequenced with immunoSEQ multiplex PCR; TCRdb's copy has only in-frame clones and lacks some. The DNA was the basis for D and trimming; V, J and clone size are from that table. The table includes 250,000 or so clones, around 90% detected once. The V gene's germline CDR1 is ENHRY and CDR2 SYGVKD. This CDR3 is 13 amino acids long. V dropped 10 bases and J dropped 5 bases, with 15 bases sitting between them. This receptor was identified in a woman between 25 and 40 years old with acute or convalescent COVID-19. Sequenced: peripheral blood. The chain links TRBV10-3 to TRBJ1-5; weak D call: TRBD1 (5 bases). The CDR3 sequence: CATLGGTDQPQHF. CDR3 DNA: TGTGCCACGCTGGGGGGAACGGATCAGCCCCAGCATTTT.